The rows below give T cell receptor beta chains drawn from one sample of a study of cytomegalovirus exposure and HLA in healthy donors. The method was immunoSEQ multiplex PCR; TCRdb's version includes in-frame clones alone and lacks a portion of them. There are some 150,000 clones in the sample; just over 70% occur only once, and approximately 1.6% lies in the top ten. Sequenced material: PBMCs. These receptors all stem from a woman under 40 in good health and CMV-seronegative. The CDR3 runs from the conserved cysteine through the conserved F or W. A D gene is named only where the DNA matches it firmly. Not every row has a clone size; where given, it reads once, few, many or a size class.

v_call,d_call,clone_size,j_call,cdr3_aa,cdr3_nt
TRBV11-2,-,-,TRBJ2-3,CASSFGRYTDTQYF,TGTGCCAGCAGCTTTGGCCGATACACAGATACGCAGTATTTT
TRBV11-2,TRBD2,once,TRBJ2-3,CASSLGPLAGADTQYF,TGTGCCAGCAGCTTGGGCCCCCTAGCGGGAGCAGATACGCAGTATTTT
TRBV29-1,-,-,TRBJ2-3,CSVDVRRRVLLSTDTQYF,TGCAGCGTTGATGTTAGGCGCAGGGTTCTACTCAGCACAGATACGCAGTATTTT
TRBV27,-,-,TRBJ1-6,CASSFSPEVPLHF,TGTGCCAGCAGTTTCTCCCCCGAGGTACCCCTCCACTTT
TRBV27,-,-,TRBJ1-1,CASSTEQMNTEAFF,TGTGCCAGTTCGACGGAACAGATGAACACTGAAGCTTTCTTT
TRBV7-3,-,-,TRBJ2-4,CASSKGEGVQNIQYF,TGTGCCAGCAGCAAGGGGGAGGGGGTCCAAAACATTCAGTACTTC
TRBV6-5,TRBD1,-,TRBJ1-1,CASNRDREKGEAFF,TGTGCCAGCAATCGGGACAGGGAAAAGGGGGAAGCTTTCTTT
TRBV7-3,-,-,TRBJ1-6,CASSLNPPQESPLHF,TGTGCCAGCAGCTTAAATCCCCCCCAGGAATCACCCCTCCACTTT
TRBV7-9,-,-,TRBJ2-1,CASSSLRIVGGREQFF,TGTGCCAGCAGCTCTCTCCGCATTGTGGGGGGAAGGGAGCAGTTCTTC
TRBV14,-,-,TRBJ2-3,CASSQVGGAGDTQYF,TGTGCCAGCAGCCAAGTTGGGGGCGCCGGAGATACGCAGTATTTT
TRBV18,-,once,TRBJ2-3,CASSPRQATDTQYF,TGTGCCAGCTCACCACGACAGGCCACAGATACGCAGTATTTT
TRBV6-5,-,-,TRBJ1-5,CASILRQRNQPQHF,TGTGCCAGCATTCTTAGACAGCGCAATCAGCCCCAGCATTTT
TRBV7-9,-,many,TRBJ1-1,CAFGRGRFTEAFF,TGTGCCTTCGGGCGGGGGCGATTCACTGAAGCTTTCTTT
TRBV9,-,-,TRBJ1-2,CASSVGQAYGYTF,TGTGCCAGCAGCGTAGGCCAGGCCTATGGCTACACCTTC
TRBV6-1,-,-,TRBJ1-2,CASSEQGFYGYTF,TGTGCCAGCAGTGAACAGGGTTTCTATGGCTACACCTTC
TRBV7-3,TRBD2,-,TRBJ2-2,CASSLNLGGTRPTGELFF,TGTGCCAGCAGCCTAAATCTTGGGGGGACTAGGCCAACCGGGGAGCTGTTTTTT
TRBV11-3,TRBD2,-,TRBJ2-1,CASNVAGEDNEQFF,TGTGCCAGCAACGTAGCGGGAGAAGACAATGAGCAGTTCTTC
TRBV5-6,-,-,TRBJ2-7,CASSARGEQYF,TGTGCCAGCAGCGCCCGAGGGGAGCAGTACTTC
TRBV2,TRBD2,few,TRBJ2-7,CASSDRSGATYEQYF,TGTGCCAGCAGTGATCGCAGCGGGGCTACCTACGAGCAGTACTTC
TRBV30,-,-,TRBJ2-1,CAWSSSSYNEQFF,TGTGCCTGGAGCTCGAGCTCCTACAATGAGCAGTTCTTC
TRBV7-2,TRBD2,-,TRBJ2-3,CASRENSGITDTQYF,TGTGCCAGCAGGGAGAATAGCGGGATCACAGATACGCAGTATTTT
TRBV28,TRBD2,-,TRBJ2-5,CASGGLAAQETQYF,TGTGCCAGCGGGGGACTAGCGGCCCAAGAGACCCAGTACTTC
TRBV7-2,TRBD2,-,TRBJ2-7,CASSLTSGTYEQYF,TGTGCCAGCAGCTTAACTAGCGGGACCTACGAGCAGTACTTC
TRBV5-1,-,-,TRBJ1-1,CASSFWTDTTEAFF,TGCGCCAGCAGCTTCTGGACAGACACTACGGAAGCTTTCTTT
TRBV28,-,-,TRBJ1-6,CASSSGQGNSPLHF,TGTGCCAGCAGTTCAGGTCAGGGAAACTCACCCCTCCACTTT
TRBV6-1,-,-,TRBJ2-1,CASSGGGSGRNEQFF,TGTGCCAGCAGTGGGGGCGGTAGCGGTAGAAATGAGCAGTTCTTC
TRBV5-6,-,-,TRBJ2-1,CASSLEAGMEQFF,TGTGCCAGCAGCTTGGAGGCAGGGATGGAGCAGTTCTTC
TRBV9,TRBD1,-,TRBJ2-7,CASSVGTGAPYEQYF,TGTGCCAGCAGCGTGGGGACAGGGGCCCCCTACGAGCAGTACTTC
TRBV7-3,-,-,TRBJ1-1,CASSLTIIRSEAFF,TGTGCCAGCAGCCTAACCATCATTAGATCTGAAGCTTTCTTT
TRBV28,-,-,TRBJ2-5,CASRWTEGTQYF,TGTGCCAGCAGGTGGACAGAGGGGACCCAGTACTTC
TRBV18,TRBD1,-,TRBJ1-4,CASSPYDRENEKLFF,TGTGCCAGCTCACCCTATGACAGGGAGAATGAAAAACTGTTTTTT
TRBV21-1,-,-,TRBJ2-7,CASSRTQLAGALYEQYF,TGTGCCAGCAGCAGGACCCAACTAGCGGGAGCCCTCTACGAGCAGTACTTC
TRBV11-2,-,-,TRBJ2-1,CASSLGLVQFF,TGTGCCAGCAGCTTGGGACTCGTGCAGTTCTTC
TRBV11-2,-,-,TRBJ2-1,CASSPARIAERQFF,TGTGCCAGCAGCCCCGCGCGGATCGCCGAACGTCAGTTCTTC
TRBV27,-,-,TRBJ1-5,CASSNGAWNQPQHF,TGTGCCAGCAGTAATGGGGCGTGGAATCAGCCCCAGCATTTT
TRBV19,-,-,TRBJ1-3,CASSIQGNTIYF,TGTGCCAGTAGTATCCAGGGAAACACCATATATTTT
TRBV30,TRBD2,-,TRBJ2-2,CAWSGGLAGINTGELFF,TGTGCCTGGAGTGGGGGACTAGCGGGGATAAACACCGGGGAGCTGTTTTTT
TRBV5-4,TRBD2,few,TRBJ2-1,CASSFSGNAYNEQFF,TGTGCCAGCAGCTTTAGCGGGAACGCCTACAATGAGCAGTTCTTC
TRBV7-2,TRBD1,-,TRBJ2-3,CASSFAIITGADTQYF,TGTGCCAGCAGCTTCGCAATAATAACAGGGGCGGATACGCAGTATTTT
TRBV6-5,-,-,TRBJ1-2,CASSYSPPLNYGYTF,TGTGCCAGCAGTTACTCTCCCCCGCTAAACTATGGCTACACCTTC
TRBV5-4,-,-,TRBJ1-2,CASSFNGYTF,TGTGCCAGCAGCTTTAATGGCTACACCTTC
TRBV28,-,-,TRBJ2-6,CASSTPGAVSGANVLTF,TGTGCCAGCAGTACCCCTGGAGCGGTCTCTGGGGCCAACGTCCTGACTTTC
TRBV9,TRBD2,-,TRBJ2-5,CASSRGASGGRQETQYF,TGTGCCAGCAGCCGGGGGGCTAGCGGGGGACGACAAGAGACCCAGTACTTC
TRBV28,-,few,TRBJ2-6,CASSRGGANVLTF,TGTGCCAGCAGTCGGGGTGGGGCCAACGTCCTGACTTTC
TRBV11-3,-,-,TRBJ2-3,CASSLGLRGRGDTQYF,TGTGCCAGCAGCTTAGGTCTCAGAGGGCGGGGAGATACGCAGTATTTT
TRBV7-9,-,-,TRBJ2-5,CSSSLLAPAQTQYF,TGTTCCAGCAGCTTATTAGCCCCGGCACAGACCCAGTACTTC
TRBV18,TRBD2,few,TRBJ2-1,CASSPTSSTYNEQFF,TGTGCCAGCTCACCGACTAGCTCCACCTACAATGAGCAGTTCTTC
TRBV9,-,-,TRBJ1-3,CASSALDRGNTIYF,TGTGCCAGCAGCGCCCTGGACAGAGGAAACACCATATATTTT
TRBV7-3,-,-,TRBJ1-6,CASRPGGGSWNSPLHF,TGTGCCAGCAGGCCCGGCGGGGGAAGTTGGAATTCACCCCTCCACTTT
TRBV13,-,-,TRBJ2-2,CASSLKRGHTGELFF,TGTGCCAGCAGCTTAAAAAGGGGCCACACCGGGGAGCTGTTTTTT
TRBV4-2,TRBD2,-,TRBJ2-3,CASSQGLAGSADTQYF,TGTGCCAGCAGCCAAGGGCTAGCGGGAAGTGCAGATACGCAGTATTTT